The present entry profiles one TCR beta chain with its context. This sample is drawn from a study of shared clonotypes between healthy human individuals. Produced via immunoSEQ multiplex PCR; TCRdb's table is partial and in-frame only. In the table there are about 450,000 clones, 79% of which are singletons. The CDR3 is made up of 15 amino acids. Trimming shortened V by 3 bases and J by 0 bases, and 8 bases separated the two germline ends. CDR1 is MDHEN, CDR2 SYDVKM, per germline. The chain couples TRBV28 to TRBJ1-4; D not certain. This TCR was sampled from a woman aged 40 to 50 in good health. Some clones in this sample may be carry-over from other donors' samples. The sequenced material came from PBMCs. CDR3 region: CASSFGVPTNEKLFF. Here the CDR3 DNA reads TGTGCCAGCAGTTTTGGGGTACCAACTAATGAAAAACTGTTTTTT. The whole variable domain, filled in from reference TRBV28 and TRBJ1-4, reads DVKVTQSSRYLVKRTGEKVFLECVQDMDHENMFWYRQDPGLGLRLIYFSYDVKMKEKGDIPEGYSVSREKKERFSLILESASTNQTSMYLCASSFGVPTNEKLFFGSGTQLSVL.